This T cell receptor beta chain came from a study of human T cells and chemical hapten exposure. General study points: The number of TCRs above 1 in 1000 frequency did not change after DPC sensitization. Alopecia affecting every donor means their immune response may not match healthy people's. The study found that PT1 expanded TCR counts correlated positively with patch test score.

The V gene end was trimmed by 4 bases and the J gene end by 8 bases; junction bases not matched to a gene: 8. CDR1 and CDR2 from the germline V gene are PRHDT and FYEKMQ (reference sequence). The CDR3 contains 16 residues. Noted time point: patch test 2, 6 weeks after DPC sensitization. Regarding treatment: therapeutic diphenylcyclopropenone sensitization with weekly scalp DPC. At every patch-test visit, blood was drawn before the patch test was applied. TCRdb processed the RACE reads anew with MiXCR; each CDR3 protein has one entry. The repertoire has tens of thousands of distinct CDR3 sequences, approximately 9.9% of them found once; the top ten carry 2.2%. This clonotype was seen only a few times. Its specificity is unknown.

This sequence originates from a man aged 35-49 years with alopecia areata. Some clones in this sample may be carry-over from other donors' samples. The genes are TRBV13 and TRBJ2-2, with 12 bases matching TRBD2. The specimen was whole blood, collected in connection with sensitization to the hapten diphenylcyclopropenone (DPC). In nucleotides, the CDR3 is TGTGCCAGCAGCTGGGGACTAGCGGGTCCTCTGGGGGAGCTGTTTTTT. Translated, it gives CASSWGLAGPLGELFF.